This T cell receptor beta chain was found in a study of blood T cell repertoires in COVID-19. Study overall: COVID-19 samples collected from the United States, Italy and Spain covered acute and convalescent phases. T cells, B-cell-depleted T cells, or PBMCs provided the cDNA or gDNA that served as material.

Seattle cases were enrolled at active infection and followed longitudinally. As handled by the study authors: Researchers report that nucleated cell counts were estimated from reference gene primer amplification. The repertoire was sequenced with immunoSEQ multiplex PCR; TCRdb's copy has only in-frame clones and lacks some. D and trimming come from the DNA, and the V and J calls and clone size come from that table. The sample carries about 130,000 clones, about four fifths recorded once. The receptor's source is a man under 40 with COVID-19, enrolled during active disease. Sequencing was performed on peripheral blood.

The CDR3 is CASSQAGNSPLHF. CDR3 bases: TGTGCCAGCAGCCAAGCCGGGAATTCACCCCTCCACTTT. The chain recombines TRBV3-1 (or the pseudogene TRBV3-2) with TRBJ1-6; D gene ambiguous. The CDR3 is 13 amino acids. The germline V gene encodes CDR1 LGHDT and CDR2 YNNKEL (reference sequence). Trimming took 1 base from V and 7 from J, leaving 5 bases between them.